The 6 T cell receptor beta chains in this list originate from one sample, sequenced in a study of beta chain features in type 1 diabetes. The sequenced template was cDNA made from the entire isolated RNA. The table came from immunoSEQ multiplex PCR; TCRdb's copy has only in-frame clones and leaves some out. The table has 900,000 or so clones, roughly a sixth seen once; the top ten hold 0.02% to 0.025%. Sequences were obtained from naive CD4+ T cells from blood. These receptors came from a woman between 18 and 30 years old in good health.

The rearrangement uses TRBV18 and TRBJ2-1; TRBD2 matches 13 bases. Germline loops: CDR1 KGHSH, CDR2 LQKENI. The length of the CDR3 is 18 residues. Losses at the gene ends were 3 bases for V and 7 bases for J; bases not matched to a gene: 12. DNA of the CDR3: TGTGCCAGCTCACCTCTCGATTTGGGGACTAGCGGGAAAAATGAGCAGTTCTTC. Protein product: CASSPLDLGTSGKNEQFF.

The chain uses TRBV18 and TRBJ2-5; D uncertain. CDR1 is KGHSH and CDR2 is LQKENI in the germline V gene. V lost 5 bases to trimming and J lost 3 bases, with 10 bases between them. The CDR3 runs to 13 residues. The CDR3 region has the DNA TGTGCCAGCTCATCTACAGAAAAAGAGACCCAGTACTTC. Translation: CASSSTEKETQYF.

This clone appeared a few times. The J gene is TRBJ1-1, the V gene TRBV6-5; 7 bases match TRBD1. Germline CDR1 is MNHEY and CDR2 is SVGAGI. The CDR3 runs to 15 residues. Trimming cost V 6 bases and J 3 bases; bases outside gene matches: 10. DNA of the CDR3: TGTGCCAGCAGCCCGACAGGGCGGTTGTACACTGAAGCTTTCTTT. This encodes CASSPTGRLYTEAFF.

V is TRBV14 and J is TRBJ1-2, with unresolved D. The V and J ends lost 1 base and 6 bases respectively, with 12 bases between them. The CDR3 extends over 14 amino acids. Germline CDR1 SGHDN, CDR2 FVKESK. The CDR3 region has the DNA TGTGCCAGCAGCCAAGCCAAGCCACCAAATGGCTACACCTTC. Its translation is CASSQAKPPNGYTF.

This clone was seen a few times. The chain combines TRBV7-2 with TRBJ2-7; 11 positions match TRBD2. In germline, CDR1 is SGHTA, CDR2 FQGNSA. This CDR3 contains 14 residues. The J segment lost 4 bases and the V segment lost 4 bases, leaving 3 bases of the junction unmatched. CDR3 DNA: TGTGCCAGCAGCTCGACTAGCGGGAAATACGAGCAGTACTTC. Amino acid sequence: CASSSTSGKYEQYF.

The chain joins TRBV11-2 to TRBJ2-7; 16 positions agree with TRBD2. In germline, CDR1 is SGHAT, CDR2 FQNNGV. V was clipped by 5 bases and J by 0 bases; unmatched bases: 7. There are 18 residues in the CDR3. CDR3 amino acids: CASSTPGLAGGPSYEQYF. DNA of the CDR3: TGTGCCAGCAGCACTCCGGGACTAGCGGGAGGGCCCTCCTACGAGCAGTACTTC. Filled out from reference TRBV11-2 and TRBJ2-7, the complete variable domain reads EAGVAQSPRYKIIEKRQSVAFWCNPISGHATLYWYQQILGQGPKLLIQFQNNGVVDDSQLPKDRFSAERLKGVDSTLKIQPAKLEDSAVYLCASSTPGLAGGPSYEQYFGPGTRLTVT.